This T cell receptor (beta chain) was profiled in a study of cytomegalovirus exposure and HLA in healthy donors. Looking at the study overall: An earlier analysis identified some 110 million unique TCR beta sequences in 150 million to 200 million T cells.

Comments on this clone: Its matching antigen is unknown.

The primer mix had 60 Vbeta and 13 Jbeta primers. Clones were read by immunoSEQ multiplex PCR, and TCRdb kept only the in-frame ones, dropping some. The sample includes about 52,000 clones. Study outcomes and limitations: In vitro testing confirmed three CMV-associated chains as specific for CMV antigens.

Trimming took 4 bases from V and 6 from J; bases not matched to a gene: 6. Germline V gene lookup returns CDR1 GTSNPN and CDR2 SVGIG (reference sequence). This CDR3 has 13 amino acids. The chain combines TRBV30 with TRBJ2-5; 9 nucleotides align to TRBD1. The sequenced material came from PBMCs. The sequence was obtained from a woman in her fifties or sixties in good health and CMV-seropositive. The CDR3 sequence is CAWISGTGKTQYF. CDR3 sequence (DNA): TGTGCCTGGATATCTGGGACAGGGAAGACCCAGTACTTC.